These T cell receptor beta chains were read from a single sample in a study of sequential checkpoint blockade in melanoma. This table comes from immunoSEQ multiplex PCR, and its TCRdb copy is limited to in-frame clones, with some not included. The sample shows 7,000 or so clones, 78% of them seen only once. The input for sequencing was CD8+ T cells sorted from blood (inferred from file names), taken from a patient given nivolumab and ipilimumab in sequence. These receptors came from a human donor with melanoma. CDR3s include the opening cysteine and the closing phenylalanine or tryptophan. The order of the fields is clone size, J gene, D gene, CDR3 length, V gene, CDR3 protein, CDR3 DNA. The D gene is left open where the match is weak. Rows may omit the clone size; those that give it use once, few, many or a size class.

clone_size: medium-sized
j_call: TRBJ1-2
d_call: TRBD1
cdr3_length: 14
v_call: TRBV5-6
cdr3_aa: CASRPGTGLYGYTF
cdr3_nt: TGTGCCAGCAGGCCCGGGACAGGACTTTATGGCTACACCTTC

clone_size: NA
j_call: TRBJ2-2
d_call: TRBD2
cdr3_length: 17
v_call: TRBV7-9
cdr3_aa: CASSLARLAGYTGELFF
cdr3_nt: TGTGCCAGCAGCTTAGCGAGACTAGCGGGGTACACCGGGGAGCTGTTTTTT

clone_size: NA
j_call: TRBJ2-5
d_call: NA
cdr3_length: 12
v_call: TRBV5-5
cdr3_aa: CASSGDGGTQYF
cdr3_nt: TGTGCCAGCAGCGGGGACGGGGGGACCCAGTACTTC

clone_size: NA
j_call: TRBJ2-7
d_call: NA
cdr3_length: 14
v_call: TRBV5-4
cdr3_aa: CASSYRGRSYEQYF
cdr3_nt: TGTGCCAGCAGCTATAGGGGCCGCTCCTACGAGCAGTACTTC

clone_size: NA
j_call: TRBJ2-7
d_call: TRBD2
cdr3_length: 14
v_call: TRBV7-2
cdr3_aa: CASSLGREGYEQYF
cdr3_nt: TGTGCCAGCAGCTTAGGACGGGAGGGCTACGAGCAGTACTTC

clone_size: NA
j_call: TRBJ1-1
d_call: NA
cdr3_length: 13
v_call: TRBV5-4
cdr3_aa: CASVGEMNTEAFF
cdr3_nt: TGTGCCAGCGTTGGAGAGATGAACACTGAAGCTTTCTTT

clone_size: NA
j_call: TRBJ1-2
d_call: TRBD1
cdr3_length: 15
v_call: TRBV4-1
cdr3_aa: CASSQRTGMSYGYTF
cdr3_nt: TGCGCCAGCAGCCAACGGACAGGGATGAGCTATGGCTACACCTTC

clone_size: NA
j_call: TRBJ2-7
d_call: NA
cdr3_length: 14
v_call: TRBV5-1
cdr3_aa: CASSLAGDLSEQYF
cdr3_nt: TGCGCCAGCAGCTTGGCGGGGGACCTTAGTGAGCAGTACTTC

clone_size: NA
j_call: TRBJ2-7
d_call: TRBD2
cdr3_length: 15
v_call: TRBV6-1
cdr3_aa: CASSPQVAGVNEQYF
cdr3_nt: TGTGCCAGCAGCCCCCAGGTAGCGGGTGTCAACGAGCAGTACTTC

clone_size: NA
j_call: TRBJ2-1
d_call: NA
cdr3_length: 14
v_call: TRBV15
cdr3_aa: CATSRIDYDNEQFF
cdr3_nt: TGTGCCACCAGCAGGATCGACTATGACAATGAGCAGTTCTTC

clone_size: NA
j_call: TRBJ1-4
d_call: NA
cdr3_length: 16
v_call: TRBV4-1
cdr3_aa: CASSQSGAAGNEKLFF
cdr3_nt: TGCGCCAGCAGCCAGAGCGGGGCTGCGGGGAATGAAAAACTGTTTTTT

clone_size: NA
j_call: TRBJ2-7
d_call: NA
cdr3_length: 12
v_call: TRBV7-9
cdr3_aa: CASTQGVDEQYF
cdr3_nt: TGTGCCAGCACGCAGGGTGTCGACGAGCAGTACTTC

clone_size: large
j_call: TRBJ2-7
d_call: TRBD1
cdr3_length: 13
v_call: TRBV6-6
cdr3_aa: CASRDRGHLEQYF
cdr3_nt: TGTGCCAGCAGGGACAGGGGGCATCTAGAGCAGTACTTC

clone_size: NA
j_call: TRBJ2-3
d_call: NA
cdr3_length: 13
v_call: TRBV9
cdr3_aa: CASSANDRDTQYF
cdr3_nt: TGTGCCAGCAGCGCAAATGACAGGGATACGCAGTATTTT

clone_size: NA
j_call: TRBJ2-3
d_call: TRBD2
cdr3_length: 17
v_call: TRBV7-9
cdr3_aa: CASSLDFSGQLLDTQYF
cdr3_nt: TGTGCCAGCAGCTTAGATTTTAGCGGGCAGTTATTAGATACGCAGTATTTT

clone_size: NA
j_call: TRBJ2-1
d_call: TRBD2
cdr3_length: 17
v_call: TRBV11-3
cdr3_aa: CASSSQRGGTGNNEQFF
cdr3_nt: TGTGCCAGCAGCTCCCAACGGGGGGGGACTGGAAACAATGAGCAGTTCTTC

clone_size: NA
j_call: TRBJ2-3
d_call: TRBD2
cdr3_length: 15
v_call: TRBV5-1
cdr3_aa: CASTLKAGLGDTQYF
cdr3_nt: TGCGCCAGCACCCTAAAAGCGGGACTCGGGGATACGCAGTATTTT

clone_size: few
j_call: TRBJ2-7
d_call: NA
cdr3_length: 12
v_call: TRBV5-1
cdr3_aa: CAREERAHEQYF
cdr3_nt: TGCGCCAGGGAGGAGAGGGCCCACGAGCAGTACTTC

clone_size: few
j_call: TRBJ2-7
d_call: NA
cdr3_length: 12
v_call: TRBV27
cdr3_aa: CASSTSSYEQYF
cdr3_nt: TGTGCCAGCAGTACCAGCTCCTACGAGCAGTACTTC

clone_size: NA
j_call: TRBJ2-1
d_call: TRBD1
cdr3_length: 16
v_call: TRBV7-2
cdr3_aa: CASSLDQGVAYNEQFF
cdr3_nt: TGTGCCAGCAGCTTAGACCAGGGGGTGGCCTACAATGAGCAGTTCTTC

clone_size: once
j_call: TRBJ2-2
d_call: TRBD1
cdr3_length: 15
v_call: TRBV9
cdr3_aa: CASSTAGGYTGELFF
cdr3_nt: TGTGCCAGCAGCACCGCAGGGGGCTACACCGGGGAGCTGTTTTTT

clone_size: NA
j_call: TRBJ2-2
d_call: TRBD2
cdr3_length: 15
v_call: TRBV19
cdr3_aa: CASSIGTRNTGELFF
cdr3_nt: TGTGCCAGTAGTATCGGGACTAGGAACACCGGGGAGCTGTTTTTT

clone_size: NA
j_call: TRBJ1-6
d_call: NA
cdr3_length: 15
v_call: TRBV9
cdr3_aa: CASSVGPGENSPLHF
cdr3_nt: TGTGCCAGCAGCGTAGGGCCAGGGGAGAATTCACCCCTCCACTTT

clone_size: few
j_call: TRBJ2-1
d_call: TRBD2
cdr3_length: 18
v_call: TRBV7-8
cdr3_aa: CASSLYGSSGNPSNEQFF
cdr3_nt: TGTGCCAGCAGCTTGTATGGGTCTAGCGGGAATCCAAGCAATGAGCAGTTCTTC

clone_size: NA
j_call: TRBJ1-6
d_call: TRBD1
cdr3_length: 17
v_call: TRBV19
cdr3_aa: CASTPGTGSSYNSPLHF
cdr3_nt: TGTGCCAGTACCCCTGGGACAGGGAGCTCCTATAATTCACCCCTCCACTTT

clone_size: NA
j_call: TRBJ2-5
d_call: NA
cdr3_length: 15
v_call: TRBV6-4
cdr3_aa: CASSPQAGVQETQYF
cdr3_nt: TGTGCCAGCAGTCCCCAGGCAGGGGTCCAAGAGACCCAGTACTTC

clone_size: NA
j_call: TRBJ2-3
d_call: NA
cdr3_length: 17
v_call: TRBV5-1
cdr3_aa: CASSWSTGEDRTDTQYF
cdr3_nt: TGCGCCAGCAGCTGGAGTACCGGGGAGGATCGCACAGATACGCAGTATTTT